The 25 T cell receptor beta chains listed next were all sequenced from one sample in a study of read filtering for tumor transcriptome and immune sequencing. This library used approximately 0.4 ug RNA and molecular barcoded adaptors spanning alpha/delta and beta/gamma chains. TCRdb used MiXCR to reprocess the reads, holding one entry per CDR3 protein. The sample yields more than 100,000 distinct CDR3 sequences, under 15% seen once. The sequenced sample was a population of CD138-negative cells sorted from bone marrow. Receptor source: a donor aged 40 or older with multiple myeloma.

Notes on this clonotype: A far larger clone is one nucleotide away, so this likely arose from a read error. The CDR3 DNA is TGTGCCGGCAGCCCACGGACAGGTTACACGGGTGAGCAGTTCTTC. Translated, it gives CAGSPRTGYTGEQFF. The chain uses TRBV11-2 and TRBJ2-1; TRBD1 matches 7 bases. CDR3 length: 15 residues. The germline CDR1 and CDR2 sequences are SGHAT and FQNNGV.

The chain employs TRBV30 and TRBJ2-1, with 9 bases fitting TRBD2. Germline CDR1 reads GTSNPN; CDR2 reads SVGIG (reference sequence). CDR3 size: 16 residues. The V and J ends lost 0 bases and 9 bases, in that order; junction bases with no gene match: 12. In DNA form, the CDR3 reads TGTGCCTGGAGTGTTAAGAGGCTAGCGGGGAGGGGTGAGCAGTTCTTC. It translates to CAWSVKRLAGRGEQFF.

This rearrangement joins TRBV2 to TRBJ1-2; D not certain. CDR1 is SNHLY and CDR2 is FYNNEI in the germline V gene. The CDR3 runs to 14 residues. Trimming shortened V by 11 bases and J by 0 bases, and 16 bases separated the two germline ends. Here the CDR3 DNA reads TGTGCCTCCCAGGCGGAGGGATCTAACTATGGCTACACCTTC. This codes for CASQAEGSNYGYTF.

This clonotype has only a few counts. The chain joins TRBV6-6 to TRBJ1-1, with 8 bases identical to TRBD1. This CDR3 comprises 13 residues. Germline V CDR1 and CDR2: MNHNY, SVGAGI (reference sequence). The trim removed 7 bases at V and 1 base at J, leaving 2 bases unmatched. In DNA form, the CDR3 reads TGTGCCAGCACCAGGGGGCCGAACACTGAAGCTTTCTTT. As protein: CASTRGPNTEAFF.

Many counts were recorded for this clonotype. The chain uses TRBV30 and TRBJ2-1; 12 bases fit TRBD2. Germline assignment: CDR1 GTSNPN and CDR2 SVGIG (reference sequence). This CDR3 has 15 amino acids. After removal of 3 bases from V and 9 bases from J, the junction contained 9 bases not matched to a gene. CDR3 sequence (DNA): TGTGCCTGGAGGGGGACTAGCGGGCGGATTGGTGAGCAGTTCTTC. This encodes CAWRGTSGRIGEQFF.

This clonotype has a handful of counts. The chain couples TRBV6-5 to TRBJ2-3, with D possibly being TRBD2 (5 bases). The germline CDR1 and CDR2 sequences are MNHEY and SVGAGI. There are 12 residues in the CDR3. V was trimmed by 8 bases and J by 3 bases, leaving 9 bases between them. The CDR3 DNA reads TGTGCCAGCGGACGGGAAACAGATACGCAGTATTTT. This encodes CASGRETDTQYF.

This clonotype appeared once. A clone one base away is much larger, so this may be a read error. This CDR3 fails to terminate in the conserved phenylalanine or tryptophan, so it likely reflects a read error. The CDR3 reads CASSQGLTTGELFS. The CDR3 DNA reads TGTGCCAGCAGCCAAGGACTCACCACCGGGGAGCTGTTTTCT. The J gene is TRBJ2-2, the V gene TRBV4-1, with TRBD2 as a possible D gene (5 bases). Germline lookup yields CDR1 MGHRA and CDR2 YSYEKL. The CDR3 is 14 residues long.

The sample holds a few counts of this clonotype. The rearrangement uses TRBV29-1 and TRBJ1-2, with D possibly matching TRBD1 (6 bases). Trimming removed 5 bases from V and 6 bases from J, with 16 bases in between. The CDR3 totals 13 residues. Looked up from germline, CDR1 is SQVTM and CDR2 is ANQGSEA. In DNA, the CDR3 is TGCAGCGTTTTCCGGGACACCGATAATGGCTACACCTTC. Translating it yields CSVFRDTDNGYTF.

This clonotype was detected once. V gene TRBV5-6 combines with J gene TRBJ2-2; TRBD2 agrees at 11 bases. The germline V gene has CDR1 SGHDT and CDR2 YYEEEE. This CDR3 has 17 residues. Trimming at V came to 0 bases and at J to 1 base, leaving 2 bases not matched to a gene. Here the CDR3 reads CASSLGTSGLNTGELFF. The DNA of the CDR3 is TGTGCCAGCAGCTTGGGGACTAGCGGGTTGAACACCGGGGAGCTGTTTTTT.

This clonotype was seen ten or more times. This chain connects TRBV30 to TRBJ2-7; 11 bases are a match to TRBD2. After removal of 0 bases from V and 4 bases from J, the junction contained 8 bases not matched to a gene. The CDR3 covers 16 residues. Germline lookup yields CDR1 GTSNPN and CDR2 SVGIG (reference sequence). The CDR3 DNA reads TGTGCCTGGAGTGTACGGCCGACTAGCGGGAATTACGAGCAGTACTTC. Protein sequence: CAWSVRPTSGNYEQYF.

This clonotype occurred many times. The V and J genes are TRBV20-1 and TRBJ2-1; TRBD1 aligns across 9 bases. The CDR3 length is 16 residues. Germline loops: CDR1 DFQATT, CDR2 SNEGSKA (reference sequence). The trim removed 2 bases at V and 2 bases at J, leaving 7 bases unmatched. CDR3 residues: CSARRTTGGTYNEQFF. CDR3 DNA sequence: TGCAGTGCTAGACGCACGACAGGGGGGACCTACAATGAGCAGTTCTTC.

At least ten counts were recorded for this clonotype. The V call is TRBV3-1, the J call TRBJ1-2, with 12 bases identical to TRBD1. J gave up 8 bases and V 5 bases, and 3 bases lay outside the gene matches. This CDR3 comprises 13 residues. Germline CDR1 reads LGHDT; CDR2 reads YNNKEL (reference sequence). DNA for the CDR3: TGTGCCAGCAGCAGGGGACAGGGGGCCGGCTACACCTTC. Its translation is CASSRGQGAGYTF.

Concerning this clonotype: This may arise from a read error, as a much more abundant clone is one base away. The chain combines TRBV19 with TRBJ2-1, with 7 nucleotides matching TRBD2. This CDR3 comprises 15 residues. V gave up 4 bases and J gave up 2 bases; unmatched junction bases: 5. Germline-derived CDR1 and CDR2 are LNHDA and SQIVND (reference sequence). The CDR3 nucleotides read TGTGCCAGTAGTAACAGGAGCGGGGCCTACAATGAGCAGTTCTTC. It encodes CASSNRSGAYNEQFF.

The rearrangement uses TRBV6-2 or TRBV6-3 and TRBJ2-1; D is ambiguous. Between the trimmed V and J ends, which lost 11 bases and 4 bases, there was a span of 15 bases. This CDR3 contains 13 residues. CDR1 is MNHEY, CDR2 SVGEGT, per germline. CDR3 in amino acids: CAGNEDLYNEQFF. The CDR3 DNA sequence: TGTGCCGGCAACGAGGATCTTTACAATGAGCAGTTCTTC.

Note on this clonotype: A much larger clone differs by one base, so this may be a read error. The chain employs TRBV4-3 and TRBJ2-3; D not resolved. This CDR3 comprises 15 residues. V was clipped by 4 bases and J by 0 bases, with 11 bases between them. Germline V gives CDR1 LGHNA, CDR2 YSLEER. The CDR3 sequence is CASSLGSASTDTQYF. The CDR3, as DNA: TGCGCCAGCAGCCTTGGGTCAGCTAGCACAGATACGCAGTATTTT.

This clonotype was seen at least ten times. The rearrangement uses TRBV15 and TRBJ1-5, with 7 bases that match TRBD1. Germline assignment: CDR1 LNHNV and CDR2 YYDKDF (reference sequence). The V segment lost 1 base and the J segment 4 bases; nucleotides outside the gene matches: 1. This CDR3 contains 14 residues. DNA of the CDR3: TGTGCCACCAGCAGAGCAGGGGGAAATCAGCCCCAGCATTTT. Translating it yields CATSRAGGNQPQHF.

The table lists this clonotype with many counts. This chain joins TRBV5-1 and TRBJ2-3; 10 bases fit TRBD2. Unmatched junction bases numbered 7, after V lost 0 bases and J lost 6 bases. The germline gives CDR1 SGHRS, CDR2 YFSETQ. There are 16 residues in the CDR3. CDR3: CASSLVLAGVRDTQYF. In DNA form, the CDR3 reads TGCGCCAGCAGCTTGGTTCTAGCGGGAGTTCGGGATACGCAGTATTTT.

This clonotype has a count of ten or more. The chain joins TRBV9 to TRBJ2-2, with TRBD2 matching over 7 bases. The ends lost 3 bases at V and 6 bases at J; junction bases unmatched: 8. From germline, CDR1 is SGDLS and CDR2 YYNGEE. This CDR3 is 15 amino acids long. CDR3 sequence reads: CASSGREGLAGELFF. DNA of the CDR3: TGTGCCAGCAGCGGAAGGGAGGGGCTCGCCGGGGAGCTGTTTTTT.

There are many counts of this clonotype. The rearrangement joins TRBV6-6 to TRBJ2-1, with no clear D. The CDR3 loop spans 13 amino acids. CDR1 is MNHNY, CDR2 SVGAGI, per germline (reference sequence). Trimming removed 4 bases at V and 0 bases at J, with 4 bases between. The CDR3 sequence is CASSFGSYNEQFF. In DNA, the CDR3 is TGTGCCAGCAGTTTCGGCTCCTACAATGAGCAGTTCTTC.

This clonotype was seen repeatedly, ten times or more. The chain is built from TRBV29-1 and TRBJ1-1; 8 bases are shared with TRBD1. Trimming took 5 bases from V and 2 from J; bases not matched to a gene: 1. The CDR3 runs to 12 residues. CDR1 and CDR2 (germline): SQVTM, ANQGSEA. CDR3 protein: CSVTGGNTEAFF. CDR3 nucleotide sequence: TGCAGCGTTACAGGGGGTAACACTGAAGCTTTCTTT.

This clonotype was detected only a few times. A much larger clone is a single base away; this may be a read error. It is likely a read error, because the conserved phenylalanine at the end of the CDR3 is missing. This chain links TRBV5-1 with TRBJ2-3; TRBD2 agrees at 9 bases. This CDR3 contains 14 residues. Germline V gives CDR1 SGHRS, CDR2 YFSETQ. The CDR3 loop reads CASSFSGRTDTQYL. DNA for the CDR3: TGTGCCAGCAGCTTCAGCGGGAGGACAGATACGCAGTATCTT.

There are many counts of this clonotype. The chain uses TRBV23-1 and TRBJ2-2, with D maybe TRBD2 (6 bases). TRBV23-1 is treated as an ORF (open reading frame) with a function not yet certain. CDR3 length: 18 residues. The V and J ends lost 6 bases and 3 bases respectively, with 23 bases between them. CDR3 sequence: CASSPSDTRGRDTGELFF. For the CDR3, the DNA is TGCGCCAGCAGCCCTAGCGACACGAGGGGCAGGGACACCGGGGAGCTGTTTTTT.

This clonotype came up a few times. At one boundary the junction diverges from the germline segment, which might be a read error. The chain carries TRBV7-9 and TRBJ2-1; D perhaps matches TRBD2 (6 bases). This CDR3 comprises 17 residues. Germline V gives CDR1 SEHNR, CDR2 FQNEAQ (reference sequence). The CDR3 sequence: CASSSVRDSPPYNGQFF. CDR3 nucleotides: TGTGCCAGCAGCTCAGTGCGGGACTCCCCCCCCTACAATGGGCAGTTCTTC.

The rearrangement joins TRBV6-5 to TRBJ2-5, with D possibly being TRBD1 (6 bases). V was pared by 2 bases and J by 1 base, with 14 bases between. Germline values: CDR1 MNHEY, CDR2 SVGAGI. The CDR3 contains 16 residues. In nucleotides, the CDR3 is TGTGCCAGCAGTTACGGTCCAAGGGGGAGCCAAGAGACCCAGTACTTC. It translates to CASSYGPRGSQETQYF.

This clonotype was detected once. One junction end does not reproduce the germline sequence, and a read error may be involved. The genes are TRBV20-1 and TRBJ1-2; possibly TRBD1 for D (5 bases). Germline CDR1 and CDR2: DFQATT and SNEGSKA (reference sequence). The CDR3 is made up of 14 amino acids. DNA of the CDR3: TGCAGTGCTAGAGGTGTCAGGGTCAACTATAGCTACACCTTC. This encodes CSARGVRVNYSYTF.